Each of the 17 T cell receptor beta chains below was sequenced from the same sample in a study of a mutant IDH1 vaccine in newly diagnosed glioma. The sample's time point: week 23, last vaccination. With topical imiquimod, each dose of the vaccine consisted of 300 ug of mutant IDH1 20-mer peptide. No cognate antigen is known for these TCRs. Method: immunoSEQ multiplex PCR; TCRdb's copy keeps in-frame clones and lacks some. Among 75,000 to 80,000 clones listed, more than 80% were seen once. Sequencing was performed on PBMCs, taken from a glioma patient whose treatment included an IDH1 peptide vaccine. These receptors all stem from a woman in her 50s with glioma.

On this clone itself: This sample includes further DNA sequences coding for the same CDR3. This chain joins TRBV20-1 and TRBJ2-7; TRBD1 matches at 8 bases. Germline values: CDR1 DFQATT, CDR2 SNEGSKA (reference sequence). This CDR3 has 11 amino acids. V lost 2 bases and J lost 9; bases outside the gene matches: 3. The CDR3 DNA reads as TGCAGTGCTAGATCAGGGGGCCTGCAGTACTTC. Its protein product is CSARSGGLQYF.

This chain links TRBV7-9 with TRBJ1-1; 11 bases agree with TRBD1. The CDR3 length is 14 residues. Germline V gene lookup returns CDR1 SEHNR and CDR2 FQNEAQ (reference sequence). The V segment lost 11 bases and the J segment 1 base; nucleotides outside the gene matches: 6. Here the CDR3 reads CAGTGQGANTEAFF. DNA for the CDR3: TGTGCCGGGACAGGACAGGGGGCGAACACTGAAGCTTTCTTT.

With respect to this clone: The germline gene is not matched at one end of the junction; a read error may be the cause. J is TRBJ2-1 and V is TRBV11-3; D is unresolved. The CDR3 runs 11 residues. Germline V gene sequence: CDR1 SGHNT, CDR2 YENEEA. The CDR3 loop is CASSSFGPPVF. In nucleotides, the CDR3 is TGTGCCAGCAGCTCCTTCGGACCCCCGGTCTTC.

This rearrangement joins TRBV27 to TRBJ1-6; TRBD1 agrees at 7 bases. CDR3 length: 14 residues. The ends lost 6 bases at V and 5 bases at J; junction bases unmatched: 4. From germline, CDR1 is MNHEY and CDR2 SMNVEV (reference sequence). CDR3 bases: TGTGCCAGCAGCTGGGGACAGAATAATTCACCCCTCCACTTT. Its protein is CASSWGQNNSPLHF.

This clone was seen only once. V usage is TRBV7-3 and J usage is TRBJ1-1, with 9 bases fitting TRBD1. The CDR3 consists of 14 residues. The trim removed 2 bases at V and 4 bases at J, leaving 2 bases unmatched. CDR1 and CDR2 from the germline V gene are SGHTA and FQGTGA. CDR3 region: CASSLGDRATEAFF. CDR3 in DNA: TGTGCCAGCAGCTTAGGGGACAGGGCCACTGAAGCTTTCTTT.

The chain uses TRBV4-2 and TRBJ2-3; D is undetermined. This CDR3 has 13 amino acids. The V end lost 0 bases, the J end lost 8 bases, and 9 bases lay between the germline ends. CDR1 and CDR2 (germline): LGHNA, YNFKEQ. The CDR3 here is CASSQEDPTTQYF. CDR3 DNA sequence: TGTGCCAGCAGCCAAGAGGACCCTACTACGCAGTATTTT.

On this clone: Different DNA sequences within this sample yield the same CDR3. J is TRBJ2-7 and V is TRBV6-6; D gene ambiguous. V was cut by 5 bases and J by 4 bases, with 9 bases left in between. This CDR3 is built from 12 residues. CDR1 is MNHNY, CDR2 SVGAGI, per germline (reference sequence). Written as DNA, the CDR3 is TGTGCCAGCAGTCCAGCCTCGTACGAGCAGTACTTC. Its protein is CASSPASYEQYF.

The chain carries TRBV11-2 and TRBJ1-4; no firm D call. The V and J ends lost 1 base and 8 bases respectively, with 5 bases between them. The CDR3 spans 12 residues. Per the germline V gene, CDR1 is SGHAT and CDR2 is FQNNGV. The CDR3 here is CASSLVSEKLFF. CDR3 nucleotide sequence: TGTGCCAGCAGCTTAGTGTCCGAAAAACTGTTTTTT.

CDR3 sequence (DNA): TGTGCCAGCAGCTTAAGCGGGAGGGTAGCAGATACGCAGTATTTT. This gives the protein CASSLSGRVADTQYF. The chain employs TRBV11-2 and TRBJ2-3; TRBD2 aligns across 10 bases. CDR3 length: 15 amino acids. The germline gives CDR1 SGHAT, CDR2 FQNNGV. J gave up 4 bases and V 2 bases, and 3 bases lay outside the gene matches. The variable domain in full, completed from reference TRBV11-2 and TRBJ2-3, reads EAGVAQSPRYKIIEKRQSVAFWCNPISGHATLYWYQQILGQGPKLLIQFQNNGVVDDSQLPKDRFSAERLKGVDSTLKIQPAKLEDSAVYLCASSLSGRVADTQYFGPGTRLTVL.

V gene TRBV6-1 combines with J gene TRBJ2-4; D might be TRBD1 (5 bases). CDR1 MNHNS and CDR2 SASEGT come from the germline V gene. Trimming shortened V by 2 bases and J by 0 bases, and 11 bases separated the two germline ends. The CDR3 is 16 amino acids. Here the CDR3 DNA reads TGTGCCAGCAGTGAAAGATGGGGCAAAGCCAAAAACATTCAGTACTTC. The encoded protein is CASSERWGKAKNIQYF.

The J gene is TRBJ2-7, the V gene TRBV5-6; D may be TRBD1 (5 bases). The CDR3 loop spans 16 amino acids. The germline gives CDR1 SGHDT, CDR2 YYEEEE. Trimming pared 0 bases from V and 0 bases from J, leaving 13 bases between. For the CDR3, the DNA is TGTGCCAGCAGCTTGGTTGGCAGGGAAGACTCCTACGAGCAGTACTTC. Residues: CASSLVGREDSYEQYF.

The chain recombines TRBV7-2 with TRBJ2-2; 15 bases are shared with TRBD2. With V trimmed by 6 bases and J by 7 bases, 6 bases remained unmatched. CDR1 is SGHTA and CDR2 is FQGNSA in the germline V gene. The CDR3 totals 16 residues. DNA for the CDR3: TGTGCCAGCAGAACCGGGACTAGCGGGAGGTACGGGGAGCTGTTTTTT. This gives the protein CASRTGTSGRYGELFF.

In this sample, this clone turned up once. Other DNA sequences of this sample code for an identical CDR3. The chain employs TRBV11-2 and TRBJ2-7; D is unresolved. Germline V lookup: CDR1 SGHAT, CDR2 FQNNGV. This CDR3 has 11 amino acids. V lost 4 bases and J lost 3, with 4 bases in between. The CDR3 protein is CASSSGYEQYF. In DNA form, the CDR3 reads TGTGCCAGCAGCTCCGGCTACGAGCAGTACTTC.

J is TRBJ2-7 and V is TRBV6-5; 7 nucleotides line up with TRBD2. With 6 bases clipped from V and 4 bases from J, the junction kept 6 bases outside the gene matches. The CDR3 loop spans 13 amino acids. CDR1 is MNHEY and CDR2 is SVGAGI in the germline V gene. The CDR3 region is CASRGGRAYEQYF. In DNA, the CDR3 is TGTGCCAGCAGGGGAGGGAGGGCGTACGAGCAGTACTTC.

The gene calls are TRBV11-2 and TRBJ2-5; the match to TRBD2 covers 7 bases. The J segment lost 3 bases and the V segment lost 10 bases, leaving 2 bases of the junction unmatched. The germline gives CDR1 SGHAT, CDR2 FQNNGV. The CDR3 has 11 amino acids. DNA for the CDR3: TGTGCCACCCTAGCGGAAGAGACCCAGTACTTC. This sequence encodes CATLAEETQYF.

This chain joins TRBV28 and TRBJ2-7; a possible D gene is TRBD2 (6 bases). Germline CDR1 and CDR2: MDHEN and SYDVKM. Trimming shortened V by 7 bases and J by 5 bases, and 24 bases separated the two germline ends. This CDR3 comprises 16 residues. The CDR3 DNA reads TGTGCCAGCACCAACCCCCGACTAGAGGCCCACCACGAGCAGTACTTC. Its translation: CASTNPRLEAHHEQYF. The whole variable domain, remainder taken from reference TRBV28 and TRBJ2-7, is DVKVTQSSRYLVKRTGEKVFLECVQDMDHENMFWYRQDPGLGLRLIYFSYDVKMKEKGDIPEGYSVSREKKERFSLILESASTNQTSMYLCASTNPRLEAHHEQYFGPGTRLTVT.

This clone was seen a single time. The genes are TRBV29-1 and TRBJ2-5; no clear D gene. Trimming left V 5 bases short and J 4 bases short, with 8 bases between. CDR3 size: 11 residues. CDR1 is SQVTM, CDR2 ANQGSEA, per germline. DNA of the CDR3: TGCAGCGTTCTACCGCGAGAGACCCAGTACTTC. It is translated as CSVLPRETQYF.